This TCR beta chain was sequenced during a study of cytomegalovirus exposure and HLA in healthy donors. Trimming shortened V by 0 bases and J by 7 bases, and 10 bases separated the two germline ends. Germline V gene data show CDR1 as SGHNT and CDR2 as YYREEE (reference sequence). The CDR3 is made up of 14 amino acids. 60 Vbeta and 13 Jbeta primers were used in PCR. Only in-frame clones appear in the TCRdb table, and some are missing; sequencing was by immunoSEQ multiplex PCR. The table includes about 190,000 clones, around 75% detected once. The clonotype was recovered from a woman between 25 and 40 years old in good health and CMV-seropositive. The gene calls are TRBV5-4 and TRBJ1-4, with no clear D. Material: PBMCs. CDR3 DNA: TGTGCCAGCAGCTTGGAGGCACGGAGTGAAAAACTGTTTTTT. This codes for CASSLEARSEKLFF.